This T cell receptor (beta chain) was identified during a study of a mutant IDH1 vaccine in newly diagnosed glioma. Study summary: Males made up 62.5% and females roughly 40% of treated patients, whose mean age was approximately 43 years.

Time point given: baseline, week 1 (first vaccination visit). Treatment here: pre-vaccination baseline after standard-of-care therapy. This clone was observed once. Between the trimmed V and J ends, which lost 1 base and 2 bases, there was a span of 18 bases. Germline-derived CDR1 and CDR2 are MNHEY and SMNVEV (reference sequence). This CDR3 contains 17 residues. Data came from immunoSEQ multiplex PCR; TCRdb stores just in-frame clones and leaves some out. The table includes roughly 71,000 clones, approximately 86% detected once. The TCR originated in a man aged 25-45 years with glioma. The sequencing here drew on PBMCs, taken from a glioma patient treated with radiotherapy, temozolomide or both. The rearrangement links TRBV27 to TRBJ2-7; D is unresolved. This CDR3 reads CASSLYYSDQTTYEQYF. CDR3 in DNA: TGTGCCAGCAGTTTATATTACAGCGACCAAACTACCTACGAGCAGTACTTC.